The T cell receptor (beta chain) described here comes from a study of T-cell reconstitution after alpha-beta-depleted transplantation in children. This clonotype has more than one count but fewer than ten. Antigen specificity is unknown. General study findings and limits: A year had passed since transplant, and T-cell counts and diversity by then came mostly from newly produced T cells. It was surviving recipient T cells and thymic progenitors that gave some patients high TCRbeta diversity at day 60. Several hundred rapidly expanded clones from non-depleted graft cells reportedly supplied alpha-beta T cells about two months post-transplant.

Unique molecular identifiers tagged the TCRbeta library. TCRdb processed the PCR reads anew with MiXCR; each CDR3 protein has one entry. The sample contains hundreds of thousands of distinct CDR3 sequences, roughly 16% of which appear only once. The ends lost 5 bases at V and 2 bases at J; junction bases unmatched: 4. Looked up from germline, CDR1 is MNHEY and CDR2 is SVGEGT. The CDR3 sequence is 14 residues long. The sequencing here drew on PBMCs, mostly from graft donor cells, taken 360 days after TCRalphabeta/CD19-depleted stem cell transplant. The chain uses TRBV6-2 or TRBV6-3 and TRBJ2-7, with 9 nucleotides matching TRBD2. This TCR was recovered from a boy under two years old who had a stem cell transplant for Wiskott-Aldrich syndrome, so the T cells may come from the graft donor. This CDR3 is CASSRLAETYEQYF. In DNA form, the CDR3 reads TGTGCCAGCAGTCGACTAGCGGAGACCTACGAGCAGTACTTC.